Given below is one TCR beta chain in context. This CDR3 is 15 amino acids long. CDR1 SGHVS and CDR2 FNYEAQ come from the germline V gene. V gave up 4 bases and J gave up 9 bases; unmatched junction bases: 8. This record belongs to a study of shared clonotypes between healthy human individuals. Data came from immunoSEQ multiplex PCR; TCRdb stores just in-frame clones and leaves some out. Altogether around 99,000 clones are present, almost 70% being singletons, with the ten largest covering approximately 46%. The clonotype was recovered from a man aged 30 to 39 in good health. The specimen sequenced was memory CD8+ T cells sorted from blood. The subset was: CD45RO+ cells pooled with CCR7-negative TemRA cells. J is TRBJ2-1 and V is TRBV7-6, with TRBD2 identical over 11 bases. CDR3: CASSSTSGILGEQFF. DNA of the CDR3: TGTGCCAGCAGCTCGACTAGCGGGATTCTGGGTGAGCAGTTCTTC.